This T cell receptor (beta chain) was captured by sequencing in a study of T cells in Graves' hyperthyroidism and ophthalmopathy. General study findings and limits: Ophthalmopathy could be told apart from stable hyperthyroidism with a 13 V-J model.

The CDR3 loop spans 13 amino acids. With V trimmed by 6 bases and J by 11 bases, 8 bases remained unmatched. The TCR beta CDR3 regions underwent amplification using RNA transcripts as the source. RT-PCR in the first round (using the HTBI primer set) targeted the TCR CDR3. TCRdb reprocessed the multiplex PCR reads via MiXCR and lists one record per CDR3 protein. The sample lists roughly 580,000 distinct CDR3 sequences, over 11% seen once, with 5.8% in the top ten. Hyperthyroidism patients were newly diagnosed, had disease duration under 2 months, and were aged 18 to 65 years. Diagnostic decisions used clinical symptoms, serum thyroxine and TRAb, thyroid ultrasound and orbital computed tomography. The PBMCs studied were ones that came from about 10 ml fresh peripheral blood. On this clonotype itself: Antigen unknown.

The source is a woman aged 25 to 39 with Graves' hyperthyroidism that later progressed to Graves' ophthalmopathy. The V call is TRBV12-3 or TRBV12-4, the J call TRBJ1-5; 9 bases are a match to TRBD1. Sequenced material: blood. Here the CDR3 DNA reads TGTGCCAGCAGAGGGACAGGGTCCTTAGCCCAGCATTTT. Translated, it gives CASRGTGSLAQHF.